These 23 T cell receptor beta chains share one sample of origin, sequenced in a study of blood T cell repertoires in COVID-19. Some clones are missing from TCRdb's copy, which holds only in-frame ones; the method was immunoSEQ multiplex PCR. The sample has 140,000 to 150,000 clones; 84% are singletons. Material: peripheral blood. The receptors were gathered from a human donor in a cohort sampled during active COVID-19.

The CDR3 spells CASSLDRGAGLADTQYF. DNA for the CDR3: TGTGCCAGCAGCTTGGATCGGGGAGCGGGGTTAGCAGATACGCAGTATTTT. The rearrangement links TRBV5-4 to TRBJ2-3; 7 bases align to TRBD2. Germline CDR1 is SGHNT and CDR2 is YYREEE (reference sequence). The CDR3 is made up of 17 amino acids. The trim removed 0 bases at V and 4 bases at J, leaving 11 bases unmatched.

The CDR3 nucleotides are TGCGCCAGCAGCTTGGAGGGGGAACGGGGCTACACCTTC. Its translation is CASSLEGERGYTF. The V gene is TRBV5-1, the J gene TRBJ1-2; D perhaps matches TRBD1 (6 bases). CDR1 and CDR2 (germline): SGHRS, YFSETQ. This CDR3 is built from 13 residues. With 0 bases removed from V and 8 bases from J, the gap between germline ends came to 11 bases.

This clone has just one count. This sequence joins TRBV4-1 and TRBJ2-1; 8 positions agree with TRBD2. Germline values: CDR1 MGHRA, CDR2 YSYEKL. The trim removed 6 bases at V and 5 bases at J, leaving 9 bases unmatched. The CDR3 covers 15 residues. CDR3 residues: CASRGAAGGHNEQFF. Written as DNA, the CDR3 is TGCGCCAGCAGGGGAGCGGCGGGAGGCCACAATGAGCAGTTCTTC.

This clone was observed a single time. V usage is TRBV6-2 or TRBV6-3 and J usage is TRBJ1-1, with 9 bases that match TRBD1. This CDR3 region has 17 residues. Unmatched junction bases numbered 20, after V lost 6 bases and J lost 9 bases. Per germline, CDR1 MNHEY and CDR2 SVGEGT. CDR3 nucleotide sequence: TGTGCCAGCAGCGACCCGGGACAGGGAATATTTGCGGGCCAAGCTTTCTTT. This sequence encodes CASSDPGQGIFAGQAFF.

The CDR3 loop reads CASSPPTGGGYGYTF. The CDR3 DNA reads as TGTGCCAGCTCACCACCGACAGGGGGTGGATATGGCTACACCTTC. The J gene is TRBJ1-2, the V gene TRBV18, with 9 positions matching TRBD1. Trimming at V came to 0 bases and at J to 5 bases, leaving 4 bases not matched to a gene. The CDR3 covers 15 residues. CDR1 and CDR2 from the germline V gene are KGHSH and LQKENI.

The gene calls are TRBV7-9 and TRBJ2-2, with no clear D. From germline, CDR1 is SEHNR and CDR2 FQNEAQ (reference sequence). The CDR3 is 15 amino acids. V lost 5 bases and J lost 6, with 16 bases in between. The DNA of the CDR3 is TGTGCCAGCAGCCCCGGCGACACTCCCGCCGGGGAGCTGTTTTTT. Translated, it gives CASSPGDTPAGELFF. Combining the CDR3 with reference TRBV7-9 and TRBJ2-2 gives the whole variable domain DTGVSQNPRHKITKRGQNVTFRCDPISEHNRLYWYRQTLGQGPEFLTYFQNEAQLEKSRLLSDRFSAERPKGSFSTLEIQRTEQGDSAMYLCASSPGDTPAGELFFGEGSRLTVL.

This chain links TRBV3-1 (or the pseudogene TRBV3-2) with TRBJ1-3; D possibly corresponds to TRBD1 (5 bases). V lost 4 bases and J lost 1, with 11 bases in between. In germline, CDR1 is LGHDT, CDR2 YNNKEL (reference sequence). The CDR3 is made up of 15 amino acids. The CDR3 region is CASSLHTGSGNTIYF. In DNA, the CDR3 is TGTGCCAGCAGCCTACACACAGGTTCTGGAAACACCATATATTTT.

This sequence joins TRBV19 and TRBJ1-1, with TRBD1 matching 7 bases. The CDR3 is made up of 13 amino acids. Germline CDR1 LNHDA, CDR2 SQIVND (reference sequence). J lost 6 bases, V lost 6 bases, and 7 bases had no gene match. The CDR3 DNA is TGTGCCAGTAGCCCACAGGGGTATGCTGAAGCTTTCTTT. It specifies CASSPQGYAEAFF.

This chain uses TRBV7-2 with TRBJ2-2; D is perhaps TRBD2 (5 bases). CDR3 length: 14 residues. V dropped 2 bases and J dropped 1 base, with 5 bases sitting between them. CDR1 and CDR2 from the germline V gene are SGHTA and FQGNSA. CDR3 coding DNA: TGTGCCAGCAGCTTAAGCGGGAACACCGGGGAGCTGTTTTTT. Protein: CASSLSGNTGELFF.

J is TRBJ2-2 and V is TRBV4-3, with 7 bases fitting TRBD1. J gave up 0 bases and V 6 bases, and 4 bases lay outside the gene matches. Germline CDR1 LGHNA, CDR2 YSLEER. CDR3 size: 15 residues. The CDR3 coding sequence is TGCGCCAGCAGGCCCGGGACAGCGAACACCGGGGAGCTGTTTTTT. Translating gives CASRPGTANTGELFF.

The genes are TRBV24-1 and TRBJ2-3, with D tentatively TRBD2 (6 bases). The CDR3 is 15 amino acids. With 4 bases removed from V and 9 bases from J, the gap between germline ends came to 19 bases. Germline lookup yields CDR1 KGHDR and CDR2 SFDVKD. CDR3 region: CATSDGRGPGGTQYF. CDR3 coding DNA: TGTGCCACCAGTGACGGGAGAGGGCCCGGAGGGACGCAGTATTTT.

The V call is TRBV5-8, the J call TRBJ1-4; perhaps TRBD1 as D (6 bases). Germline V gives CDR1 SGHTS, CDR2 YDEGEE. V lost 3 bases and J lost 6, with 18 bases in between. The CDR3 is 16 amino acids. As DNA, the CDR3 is TGTGCCAGCAGCTCCCGAGCAGGGGCTGGTGATGAAAAACTGTTTTTT. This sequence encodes CASSSRAGAGDEKLFF.

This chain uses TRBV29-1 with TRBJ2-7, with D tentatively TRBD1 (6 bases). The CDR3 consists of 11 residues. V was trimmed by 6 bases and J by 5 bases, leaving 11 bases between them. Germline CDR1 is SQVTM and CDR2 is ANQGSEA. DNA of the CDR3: TGCAGCGTCAGGGGTGCTCACGAGCAGTACTTC. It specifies CSVRGAHEQYF.

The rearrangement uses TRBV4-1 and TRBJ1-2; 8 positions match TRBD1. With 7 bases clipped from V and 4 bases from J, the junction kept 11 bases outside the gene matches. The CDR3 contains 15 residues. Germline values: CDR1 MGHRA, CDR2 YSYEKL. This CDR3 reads CASTPAQGAVYGYTF. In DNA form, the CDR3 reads TGCGCCAGCACCCCGGCCCAGGGGGCTGTCTATGGCTACACCTTC.

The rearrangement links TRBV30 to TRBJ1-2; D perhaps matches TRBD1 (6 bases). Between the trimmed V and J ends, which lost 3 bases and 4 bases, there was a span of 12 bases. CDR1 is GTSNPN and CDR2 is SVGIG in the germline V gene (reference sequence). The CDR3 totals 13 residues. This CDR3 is CAWRSGGGYGYTF. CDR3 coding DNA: TGTGCCTGGAGATCTGGGGGCGGCTATGGCTACACCTTC.

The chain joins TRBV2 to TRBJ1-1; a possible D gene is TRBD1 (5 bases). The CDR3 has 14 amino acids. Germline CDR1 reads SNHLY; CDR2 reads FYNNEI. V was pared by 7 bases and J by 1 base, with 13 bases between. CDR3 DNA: TGTGCCAGCACCTGGGGGGAGGCGAACACTGAAGCTTTCTTT. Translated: CASTWGEANTEAFF.

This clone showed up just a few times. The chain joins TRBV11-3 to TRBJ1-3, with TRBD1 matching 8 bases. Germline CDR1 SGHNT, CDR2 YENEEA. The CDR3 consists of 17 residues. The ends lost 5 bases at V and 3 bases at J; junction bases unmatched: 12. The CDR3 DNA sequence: TGTGCCAGCAGCCCAAACTCCGGGACAGGCTTTGGAAACACCATATATTTT. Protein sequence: CASSPNSGTGFGNTIYF.

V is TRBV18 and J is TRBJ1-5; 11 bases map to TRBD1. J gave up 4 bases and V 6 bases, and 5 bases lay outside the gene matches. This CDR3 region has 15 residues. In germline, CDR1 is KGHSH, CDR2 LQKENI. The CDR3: CASSQGTGGNQPQHF. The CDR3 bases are TGTGCCAGCTCCCAAGGGACAGGGGGGAATCAGCCCCAGCATTTT.

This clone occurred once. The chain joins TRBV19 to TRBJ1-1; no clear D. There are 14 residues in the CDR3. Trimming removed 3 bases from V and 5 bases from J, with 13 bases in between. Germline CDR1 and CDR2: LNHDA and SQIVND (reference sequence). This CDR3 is CASSMYSAWTEAFF. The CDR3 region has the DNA TGTGCCAGTAGTATGTATAGCGCGTGGACTGAAGCTTTCTTT.

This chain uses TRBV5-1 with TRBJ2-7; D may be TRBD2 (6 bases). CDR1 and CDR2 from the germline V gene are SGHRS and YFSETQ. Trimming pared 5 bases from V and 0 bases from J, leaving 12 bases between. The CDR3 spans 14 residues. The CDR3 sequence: CASRPRGTSYEQYF. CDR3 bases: TGCGCCAGCAGGCCACGGGGGACCTCCTACGAGCAGTACTTC.

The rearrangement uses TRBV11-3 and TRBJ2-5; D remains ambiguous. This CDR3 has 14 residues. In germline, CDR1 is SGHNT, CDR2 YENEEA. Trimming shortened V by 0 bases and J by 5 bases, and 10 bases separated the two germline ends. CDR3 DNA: TGTGCCAGCAGCTTAGATCCATTTACTGAGACCCAGTACTTC. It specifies CASSLDPFTETQYF.

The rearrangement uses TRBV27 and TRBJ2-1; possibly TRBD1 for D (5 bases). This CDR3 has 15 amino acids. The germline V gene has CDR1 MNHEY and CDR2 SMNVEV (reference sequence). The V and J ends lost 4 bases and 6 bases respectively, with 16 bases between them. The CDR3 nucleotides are TGTGCCAGCAGTTCCCCAGGGAACTCCGCCAATGAGCAGTTCTTC. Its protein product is CASSSPGNSANEQFF.

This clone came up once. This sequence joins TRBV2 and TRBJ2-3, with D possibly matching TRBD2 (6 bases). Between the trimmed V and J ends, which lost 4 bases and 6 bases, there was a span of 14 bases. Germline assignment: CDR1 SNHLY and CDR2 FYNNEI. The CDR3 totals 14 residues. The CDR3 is CASSGGIGLDTQYF. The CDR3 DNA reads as TGTGCCAGCAGTGGCGGGATTGGACTCGATACGCAGTATTTT.